A selection of T cell receptor beta chains follows, all from one sample in a study of blood T cell repertoires in COVID-19. The data were produced by immunoSEQ multiplex PCR, yet TCRdb's version contains in-frame clones alone and is incomplete. The table records a few hundred thousand clones, 86% of them present only once. The source material was peripheral blood. These receptors were taken from a young man with active or convalescent COVID-19. Each CDR3 is given with its conserved first and last residue.

>TRBJ1-4|TRBV7-9
CASSWGQGTGEKLFF
>TRBJ1-5|TRBV6-5
CASSSEPRLHTPPQHF
>TRBJ1-4|TRBV25-1
CASSERSYRGKLFF
>TRBJ2-5|TRBV7-9
CASSSFRGQETQYF
>TRBJ2-5|TRBV5-1
CASSLAGGETQYF
>TRBJ1-2|TRBV27
CASSALTGVYGYTF
>TRBJ1-1|TRBV29-1
CSVESQGNTEAFF
>TRBJ2-5|TRBV30
CAWSVALTAQETQYF
>TRBJ1-4|TRBV7-9
CASSSETRHEKLFF
>TRBJ1-2|TRBV28
CASRQGYGYTF
>TRBJ1-1|TRBV18
CASTIGLNTEAFF
>TRBJ2-3|TRBV7-2
CASSLFMAGGIGDTQYF
>TRBJ2-5|TRBV3-1/TRBV3-2
CASSQAERGKRYF
>TRBJ2-7|TRBV7-2
CASSPRQSSSYEQYF
>TRBJ2-3|TRBV27
CASVPSPYTDTQYF
>TRBJ1-1|TRBV5-1
CASSPNPTGDSEAFF
>TRBJ2-3|TRBV11-2
CASSLGLDTQYF
>TRBJ1-3|TRBV12-3/TRBV12-4
CASIGAGNTIYF
>TRBJ1-5|TRBV5-1
CASSYQGFSNQPQHF
>TRBJ1-1|TRBV18
CASSHHGGPERNTEAFF
>TRBJ2-1|TRBV2
CASRSDRTVNEQFF
>TRBJ2-7|TRBV4-1
CASSQAPFAYEQYF
>TRBJ1-2|TRBV19
CASSPNRETNYGYTF
>TRBJ2-5|TRBV5-1
CASSIRQGGETQYF
>TRBJ1-6|TRBV19
CASTLWGGTSPLHF
>TRBJ2-1|TRBV19
CASSPPNRAHEQFF
>TRBJ2-1|TRBV19
CASSDSSYNEQFF
>TRBJ1-6|TRBV6-6
CASSPRQRNSPLHF
>TRBJ1-3|TRBV7-9
CASSLGQHSGNTIYF
>TRBJ1-4|TRBV28
CASSSYRVANEKLFF
>TRBJ2-7|TRBV28
CASSLVTGIYEQYF
>TRBJ1-4|TRBV4-1
CASSQADKDEKLFF
>TRBJ1-2|TRBV19
CASSSTGSRYGYTF
>TRBJ1-1|TRBV5-1
CASSLELNTEAFF
>TRBJ1-4|TRBV30
CAWSPGTLHRATNEKLFF
>TRBJ2-7|TRBV5-6
CASSWAGGPYEQYF
>TRBJ2-1|TRBV7-3
CASSSRRRGGGTYNEQFF
>TRBJ1-5|TRBV6-5
CASSYSSNQPQHF
>TRBJ1-6|TRBV7-2
CASSEDRGNLRPLHF
>TRBJ2-1|TRBV3-1/TRBV3-2
CASSQSRTISYNEQFF
>TRBJ1-1|TRBV7-2
CASSLAPRGPTEAFF
>TRBJ2-7|TRBV10-3
CAISGGREQYF
>TRBJ2-1|TRBV7-3
CASSSGQGSFNEQFF
>TRBJ1-6|TRBV19
CASKGVYDSPLHF
>TRBJ2-3|TRBV9
CASSVDGDTQYF
>TRBJ2-7|TRBV6-5
CASSYSTGDPYEQYF
>TRBJ2-1|TRBV2
CASRELRQGAKRSSGNNEQFF